Below, 30 T cell receptor beta chains from the same sample are listed, as sequenced in a study of naive and memory T cell subsets (dated 2017 in TCRdb). Library preparation employed UMI-ligation and nested PCR. TCRdb shows the sequencer as Illumina MiSeq. An equimolar mix of two oligonucleotides covering both TRBC1 and TRBC2 was used as the beta constant-region primer. The ligated cDNA went through four rounds of PCR with nested alpha and beta constant-region primers together with the SP2 primer. Using fastp trimming at Q25 and MiXCR clonotype assembly, TCRdb reanalyzed the public sequencing data and kept in-frame beta chains. Rows with a matching CDR3 protein are joined into one entry that keeps the most common DNA and genes. For this sample there are 80,000 to 95,000 distinct CDR3 sequences; around 9% appear just once. The ten biggest clones cover roughly 1.2% of the sample. Sequencing was carried out using naive CD8+ T cells from blood. The cell subset or site label, as the study defines it: naive T cells, CD45RA high CD27+. These receptors all stem from a human donor in good health.

This clonotype was seen a few times. The CDR3 DNA reads TGTGCCAGCAGCTCAGAAATAGCGGGACCTCCCTACGAGCAGTACTTC. This encodes CASSSEIAGPPYEQYF. The chain combines TRBV7-9 with TRBJ2-7, with 8 nucleotides matching TRBD2. Germline trimming cut 4 bases from V and 2 bases from J; bases unmatched to any gene: 10. The CDR3 has 16 residues. Germline V gives CDR1 SEHNR, CDR2 FQNEAQ (reference sequence). The whole variable domain, filled in from reference TRBV7-9 and TRBJ2-7, reads DTGVSQNPRHKITKRGQNVTFRCDPISEHNRLYWYRQTLGQGPEFLTYFQNEAQLEKSRLLSDRFSAERPKGSFSTLEIQRTEQGDSAMYLCASSSEIAGPPYEQYFGPGTRLTVT.

The V and J genes are TRBV27 and TRBJ2-1; no definite D call. Germline V lookup: CDR1 MNHEY, CDR2 SMNVEV (reference sequence). CDR3 size: 13 residues. Trimming stripped 0 bases from V and 3 bases from J, with 3 bases between. The DNA for the CDR3 is TGTGCCAGCAGTTTATCTGACTACAATGAGCAGTTCTTC. Translated: CASSLSDYNEQFF.

In this sample, this clonotype turned up a few times. This chain uses TRBV29-1 with TRBJ2-7; D ambiguous. The CDR3 consists of 14 residues. Germline loops: CDR1 SQVTM, CDR2 ANQGSEA. V was shortened by 1 base and J by 5 bases, with 15 bases between the two germline ends. The CDR3 spells CSVEGTDRVDEQYF. The CDR3 bases are TGCAGCGTTGAAGGAACGGATCGAGTCGACGAGCAGTACTTC.

V usage is TRBV7-2 and J usage is TRBJ2-3; 7 nucleotides line up with TRBD2. V gave up 3 bases and J gave up 0 bases; unmatched junction bases: 6. CDR3 length: 16 residues. The germline gives CDR1 SGHTA, CDR2 FQGNSA. The CDR3 sequence: CASSLPILASTDTQYF. The CDR3 DNA sequence: TGTGCCAGCAGCTTGCCAATACTAGCGAGCACAGATACGCAGTATTTT.

This clonotype came up many times. The chain is built from TRBV4-2 and TRBJ2-7, with 9 bases lining up with TRBD2. Germline CDR1 is LGHNA and CDR2 is YNFKEQ. Germline trimming cut 2 bases from V and 1 base from J; bases unmatched to any gene: 12. The CDR3 is 18 residues long. The CDR3 bases are TGTGCCAGCAGCCAATCCTGGGTAGCGGGAGTTGGGTCCTACGAGCAGTACTTC. This codes for CASSQSWVAGVGSYEQYF.

This clonotype was counted at least ten times. The genes are TRBV7-6 and TRBJ2-5, with no clear D. The germline V gene has CDR1 SGHVS and CDR2 FNYEAQ. The CDR3 is 15 residues long. The V end lost 3 bases, the J end lost 5 bases, and 16 bases lay between the germline ends. In nucleotides, the CDR3 is TGTGCCAGCAGCTTTTTGGACGGTCCGCAGGAGACCCAGTACTTC. Protein product: CASSFLDGPQETQYF.

This clonotype was seen ten or more times. This chain links TRBV29-1 with TRBJ2-1; TRBD1 matches 9 bases. Germline-derived CDR1 and CDR2 are SQVTM and ANQGSEA. This CDR3 contains 14 residues. The junction had 10 bases not matched to a gene; V was cut back by 6 bases and J by 7 bases. The CDR3, as DNA: TGCAGCGTGACCCCACAGGGGGCGGGGAATGAGCAGTTCTTC. Its translation is CSVTPQGAGNEQFF.

This clonotype has ten or more counts. The chain combines TRBV10-2 with TRBJ2-3; D call uncertain. CDR3 size: 13 residues. The V gene lost 9 bases and the J gene lost 4 bases, with 14 bases spanning the gap. The germline CDR1 and CDR2 sequences are WSHSY and SAAADI. CDR3 residues: CASTVSGSDTQYF. DNA for the CDR3: TGCGCCAGTACTGTCTCGGGCTCAGATACGCAGTATTTT.

The V and J genes are TRBV7-8 and TRBJ2-1, with 10 bases aligning to TRBD2. The V and J ends lost 7 bases and 7 bases, in that order; junction bases with no gene match: 10. Germline V gene lookup returns CDR1 SGHVS and CDR2 FQNEAQ. The CDR3 runs to 15 residues. CDR3 sequence (DNA): TGTGCCAGCACGGACTTAGCGGGAGGAGGGAATGAGCAGTTCTTC. Translating gives CASTDLAGGGNEQFF.

Points on this clonotype: A read error is possible here, since a much larger clone lies one base away. This CDR3 is CGSSLGTSGSYEQYF. CDR3 sequence (DNA): TGTGGCAGCAGCTTAGGGACTAGCGGGTCCTACGAGCAGTACTTC. This rearrangement joins TRBV7-9 to TRBJ2-7; 12 bases are a match to TRBD2. CDR1 is SEHNR and CDR2 is FQNEAQ in the germline V gene (reference sequence). The CDR3 spans 15 residues.

This chain connects TRBV2 to TRBJ1-5, with D unclear. The CDR3 consists of 12 residues. With 1 base removed from V and 7 bases from J, the gap between germline ends came to 5 bases. Germline CDR1 and CDR2: SNHLY and FYNNEI. CDR3 protein: CASSEEGQPQHF. The CDR3, as DNA: TGTGCCAGCAGTGAAGAGGGACAGCCCCAGCATTTT.

This chain links TRBV12-5 with TRBJ2-1, with 10 bases that match TRBD1. Germline lookup yields CDR1 LGHNT and CDR2 FRNRAP. V dropped 0 bases and J dropped 3; count of bases not matched to a gene: 5. The CDR3 spans 17 residues. CDR3 DNA: TGTGCTAGTGGTTTGGTAGGGGACAGGGGTGGCTACAATGAGCAGTTCTTC. Amino acid sequence: CASGLVGDRGGYNEQFF. The variable domain in full, with the rest retrieved from reference TRBV12-5 and TRBJ2-1, is DARVTQTPRHKVTEMGQEVTMRCQPILGHNTVFWYRQTMMQGLELLAYFRNRAPLDDSGMPKDRFSAEMPDATLATLKIQPSEPRDSAVYFCASGLVGDRGGYNEQFFGPGTRLTVL.

V is TRBV27 and J is TRBJ1-2; tentatively, D is TRBD1 (6 bases). In germline, CDR1 is MNHEY, CDR2 SMNVEV (reference sequence). The CDR3 is 16 residues long. V shed 5 bases and J shed 2 bases, with 18 bases lying between them. The CDR3 region is CASSPREGGTNYGYTF. CDR3 bases: TGTGCCAGCAGTCCCCGGGAGGGGGGAACGAACTATGGCTACACCTTC.

This clonotype was found many times. The CDR3 DNA reads as TGTGCCAGCAGCCCCCGTGGAGGTGGGTACAATGAGCAGTTCTTC. Translation gives CASSPRGGGYNEQFF. This chain joins TRBV9 and TRBJ2-1, with D perhaps TRBD2 (5 bases). The CDR3 runs 15 residues. CDR1 and CDR2 (germline): SGDLS, YYNGEE. Trimming left V 4 bases short and J 4 bases short, with 15 bases between.

The rearrangement joins TRBV29-1 to TRBJ2-7; 11 bases are shared with TRBD1. After removal of 1 base from V and 4 bases from J, the junction contained 9 bases not matched to a gene. This CDR3 has 16 residues. Germline loops: CDR1 SQVTM, CDR2 ANQGSEA. The CDR3 sequence is CSVEGKPGQGVYEQYF. The CDR3 nucleotides are TGCAGCGTTGAAGGCAAACCGGGACAGGGGGTGTACGAGCAGTACTTC.

This clonotype came up a few times. V usage is TRBV28 and J usage is TRBJ2-5; D gene unclear. CDR3 length: 12 amino acids. CDR1 and CDR2 (germline): MDHEN, SYDVKM. The V gene lost 5 bases and the J gene lost 5 bases, with 9 bases spanning the gap. The CDR3 nucleotides are TGTGCCAGCAGTCCCTCCTTTGAGACCCAGTACTTC. It encodes CASSPSFETQYF.

This clonotype was counted at least ten times. The rearrangement joins TRBV6-6 to TRBJ1-6, with a possible D match to TRBD1 (6 bases). V lost 0 bases, J lost 10 bases, and 13 bases lay in between. The CDR3 is 15 residues long. Germline loops: CDR1 MNHNY, CDR2 SVGAGI (reference sequence). This CDR3 is CASSYSGGSGSPLHF. The DNA of the CDR3 is TGTGCCAGCAGTTACTCCGGGGGCTCAGGCTCACCCCTCCACTTT.

In its sample, this clonotype was seen a few times. The chain joins TRBV6-5 to TRBJ1-4; D gene uncertain. CDR1 is MNHEY, CDR2 SVGAGI, per germline. The V and J ends lost 0 bases and 5 bases respectively, with 7 bases between them. This CDR3 is built from 14 residues. This CDR3 reads CASSYSLGNEKLFF. The DNA for the CDR3 is TGTGCCAGCAGTTACTCGCTGGGGAATGAAAAACTGTTTTTT.

This clonotype was observed many times. The rearrangement uses TRBV15 and TRBJ2-7; TRBD1 matches at 10 bases. V shed 1 base and J 2 bases; nucleotides not matched to a gene: 5. This CDR3 region has 16 residues. Germline CDR1 reads LNHNV; CDR2 reads YYDKDF (reference sequence). Written as DNA, the CDR3 is TGTGCCACCAGCAGAGTGACAGGGGGCGATCCCTACGAGCAGTACTTC. This sequence encodes CATSRVTGGDPYEQYF.

The chain is built from TRBV6-6 and TRBJ2-7, with D perhaps TRBD2 (5 bases). The V end lost 6 bases, the J end lost 6 bases, and 12 bases lay between the germline ends. The germline gives CDR1 MNHNY, CDR2 SVGAGI (reference sequence). This CDR3 is built from 12 residues. The CDR3 nucleotides read TGTGCCAGCAGCCTAACTAGTTCCGAGCAGTACTTC. Translated, it gives CASSLTSSEQYF.

This clonotype was seen at least ten times. This rearrangement joins TRBV10-3 to TRBJ2-1, with 12 positions matching TRBD2. Germline CDR1 and CDR2: ENHRY and SYGVKD. The V and J ends lost 6 bases and 5 bases, in that order; junction bases with no gene match: 14. This CDR3 is built from 18 residues. CDR3 protein: CAIRTLTSGRAKNNEQFF. The DNA for the CDR3 is TGTGCCATCAGGACGCTGACTAGCGGGAGAGCCAAAAACAATGAGCAGTTCTTC.

In its sample, this clonotype was seen a few times. The rearrangement links TRBV28 to TRBJ2-1; tentatively, D is TRBD2 (5 bases). Per germline, CDR1 MDHEN and CDR2 SYDVKM. This CDR3 contains 12 residues. Trimming cost V 4 bases and J 6 bases, with 7 bases left between them. CDR3 region: CASSSLGNEQFF. CDR3 coding DNA: TGTGCCAGCAGTTCACTAGGCAATGAGCAGTTCTTC. The whole variable domain, filled in from reference TRBV28 and TRBJ2-1, reads DVKVTQSSRYLVKRTGEKVFLECVQDMDHENMFWYRQDPGLGLRLIYFSYDVKMKEKGDIPEGYSVSREKKERFSLILESASTNQTSMYLCASSSLGNEQFFGPGTRLTVL.

The chain has TRBV3-1 and TRBJ2-3; 7 bases match TRBD1. The CDR3 totals 15 residues. V was pared by 1 base and J by 4 bases, with 5 bases of the junction left unmatched. Per the germline V gene, CDR1 is LGHDT and CDR2 is YNNKEL (reference sequence). The DNA for the CDR3 is TGTGCCAGCAGCCAAGTCGACAGGGACCCAGATACGCAGTATTTT. Its translation: CASSQVDRDPDTQYF.

This clonotype has ten or more counts. J is TRBJ2-7 and V is TRBV2; D is possibly TRBD2 (5 bases). V was clipped by 8 bases and J by 2 bases, with 10 bases between them. This CDR3 has 12 residues. The V gene's germline CDR1 is SNHLY and CDR2 FYNNEI. The CDR3 DNA is TGTGCCAGCTCGGGAATAACCTACGAGCAGTACTTC. Translated, it gives CASSGITYEQYF.

For this clonotype: This may arise from a read error, as a much more abundant clone is one base away. The CDR3 does not end in the conserved phenylalanine or tryptophan, so this is likely a read error. The chain joins TRBV27 to TRBJ2-3; no definite D call. The CDR3 has 12 amino acids. V shed 4 bases and J shed 4 bases, with 6 bases lying between them. The germline gives CDR1 MNHEY, CDR2 SMNVEV (reference sequence). CDR3 nucleotides: TGTGCCAGCAGTTACCGGTCAGATACGCAGTATATT. Protein: CASSYRSDTQYI.

The V call is TRBV6-5, the J call TRBJ2-5; 7 bases match TRBD2. This CDR3 contains 15 residues. The V and J ends lost 1 base and 1 base, in that order; junction bases with no gene match: 3. Germline V gives CDR1 MNHEY, CDR2 SVGAGI. The CDR3 sequence: CASSYYPSGQETQYF. The CDR3 DNA reads TGTGCCAGCAGTTACTATCCTAGCGGCCAAGAGACCCAGTACTTC.

This clonotype was detected only a few times. The chain combines TRBV15 with TRBJ2-3, with 9 positions matching TRBD2. J gave up 4 bases and V 8 bases, and 16 bases lay outside the gene matches. CDR1 is LNHNV and CDR2 is YYDKDF in the germline V gene (reference sequence). This CDR3 has 17 residues. This CDR3 is CATRYGREGLPPDTQYF. CDR3 DNA sequence: TGTGCCACCCGTTATGGGCGGGAGGGCCTTCCGCCAGATACGCAGTATTTT. The full variable domain, completed using reference TRBV15 and TRBJ2-3, is DAMVIQNPRYQVTQFGKPVTLSCSQTLNHNVMYWYQQKSSQAPKLLFHYYDKDFNNEADTPDNFQSRRPNTSFCFLDIRSPGLGDTAMYLCATRYGREGLPPDTQYFGPGTRLTVL.

This clonotype appeared many times. The CDR3 DNA sequence: TGTGCCATCAGTGAAAGGGTGGGAGACACTGAAGCTTTCTTT. It specifies CAISERVGDTEAFF. The chain has TRBV10-3 and TRBJ1-1; D remains unclear. Trimming removed 3 bases from V and 3 bases from J, with 11 bases in between. The CDR3 extends over 14 amino acids. The V gene's germline CDR1 is ENHRY and CDR2 SYGVKD.

This clonotype was counted only a few times. The chain links TRBV27 to TRBJ2-5, with 11 bases identical to TRBD2. Unmatched junction bases numbered 10, after V lost 8 bases and J lost 5 bases. In germline, CDR1 is MNHEY, CDR2 SMNVEV (reference sequence). The length of the CDR3 is 15 residues. The CDR3 DNA follows: TGTGCCAGCCAAGGAGGGACTAGCGGACGGGAGACCCAGTACTTC. Its protein is CASQGGTSGRETQYF.

This clonotype was counted many times. The chain is built from TRBV30 and TRBJ2-5, with a tentative D call TRBD1 (6 bases). The CDR3 length is 15 residues. Trimming removed 2 bases from V and 4 bases from J, with 17 bases in between. Germline CDR1 GTSNPN, CDR2 SVGIG (reference sequence). CDR3 residues: CAWSITTGPRETQYF. CDR3 DNA: TGTGCCTGGAGTATAACAACAGGGCCCAGAGAGACCCAGTACTTC.